This paragraph reports one TCR beta chain. Other DNA sequences in this specimen translate into the identical CDR3. Deletions cut 0 bases from V and 7 bases from J, with 8 bases between. From germline, CDR1 is SGHRS and CDR2 YFSETQ. The CDR3 contains 13 residues. The entry originates in a study of shared clonotypes between healthy human individuals. Looking at the study overall: The study used three CD4 naive, three CD4 memory, two CD8 naive and one CD8 memory plate per donor.

Genomic DNA per cell subset filled all wells of several immunoSEQ plates. The assay was immunoSEQ multiplex PCR, and TCRdb's table has in-frame clones only and misses some. The sample lists around 700,000 clones; around four fifths were seen once. Healthy HIV-negative adults with no recent acute infections or vaccinations were recruited as donors. Material: memory CD4+ T cells sorted from blood. The subset here: CD45RA-negative fraction. This clonotype originated in a woman aged 30 to 39 in good health. This chain links TRBV5-1 with TRBJ1-3; a weak D match, TRBD1 (5 bases). DNA for the CDR3: TGCGCCAGCAGCTTGGGACAGACGAACACCATATATTTT. It yields the protein CASSLGQTNTIYF. Using reference TRBV5-1 and TRBJ1-3 for the parts outside the CDR3, the full variable domain is KAGVTQTPRYLIKTRGQQVTLSCSPISGHRSVSWYQQTPGQGLQFLFEYFSETQRNKGNFPGRFSGRQFSNSRSEMNVSTLELGDSALYLCASSLGQTNTIYFGEGSWLTVV.